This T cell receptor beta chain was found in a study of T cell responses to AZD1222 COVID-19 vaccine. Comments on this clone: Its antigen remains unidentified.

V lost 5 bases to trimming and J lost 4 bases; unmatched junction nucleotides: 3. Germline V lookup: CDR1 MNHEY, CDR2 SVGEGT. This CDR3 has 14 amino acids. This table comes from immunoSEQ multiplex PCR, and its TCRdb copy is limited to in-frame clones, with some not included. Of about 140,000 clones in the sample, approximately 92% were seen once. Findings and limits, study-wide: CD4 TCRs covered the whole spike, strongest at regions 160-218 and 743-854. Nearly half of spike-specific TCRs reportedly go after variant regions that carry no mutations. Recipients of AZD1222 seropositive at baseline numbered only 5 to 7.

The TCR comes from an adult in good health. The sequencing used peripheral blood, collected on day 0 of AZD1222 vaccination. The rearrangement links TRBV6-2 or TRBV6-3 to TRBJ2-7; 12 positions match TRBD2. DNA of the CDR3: TGTGCCAGCAGTCTAGCGGGAGGGTGGTACGAGCAGTACTTC. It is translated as CASSLAGGWYEQYF.